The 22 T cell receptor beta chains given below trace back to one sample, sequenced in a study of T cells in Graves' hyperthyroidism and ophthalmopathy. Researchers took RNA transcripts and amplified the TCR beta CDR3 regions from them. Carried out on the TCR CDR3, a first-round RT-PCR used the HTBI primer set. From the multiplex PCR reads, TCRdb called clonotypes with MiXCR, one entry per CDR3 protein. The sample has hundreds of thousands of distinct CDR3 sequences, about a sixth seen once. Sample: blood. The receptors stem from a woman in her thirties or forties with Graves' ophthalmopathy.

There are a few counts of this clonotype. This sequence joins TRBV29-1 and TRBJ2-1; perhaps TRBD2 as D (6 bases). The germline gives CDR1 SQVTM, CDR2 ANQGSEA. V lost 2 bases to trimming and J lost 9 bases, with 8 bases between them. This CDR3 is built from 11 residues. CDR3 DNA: TGCAGCGTTGAAAGGGGAGGTGAGCAGTTCTTC. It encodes CSVERGGEQFF.

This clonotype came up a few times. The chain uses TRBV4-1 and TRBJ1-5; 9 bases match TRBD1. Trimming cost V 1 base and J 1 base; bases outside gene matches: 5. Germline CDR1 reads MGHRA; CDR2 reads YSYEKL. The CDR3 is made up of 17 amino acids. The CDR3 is CASSQAGTGRSNQPQHF. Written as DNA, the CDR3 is TGCGCCAGCAGCCAAGCCGGGACAGGGAGGAGCAATCAGCCCCAGCATTTT.

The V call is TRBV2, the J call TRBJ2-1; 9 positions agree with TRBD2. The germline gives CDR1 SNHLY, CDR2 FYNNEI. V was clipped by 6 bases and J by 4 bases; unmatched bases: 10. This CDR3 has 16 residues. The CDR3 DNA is TGTGCCAGCAGCTACCTACTAGCGGGTGCGTACAATGAGCAGTTCTTC. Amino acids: CASSYLLAGAYNEQFF.

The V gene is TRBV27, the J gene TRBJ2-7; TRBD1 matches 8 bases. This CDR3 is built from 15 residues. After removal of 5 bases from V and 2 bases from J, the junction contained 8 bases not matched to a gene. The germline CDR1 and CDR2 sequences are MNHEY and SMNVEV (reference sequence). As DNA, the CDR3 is TGTGCCAGCAGTCCCCAGACAGGGGAACCCTACGAGCAGTACTTC. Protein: CASSPQTGEPYEQYF.

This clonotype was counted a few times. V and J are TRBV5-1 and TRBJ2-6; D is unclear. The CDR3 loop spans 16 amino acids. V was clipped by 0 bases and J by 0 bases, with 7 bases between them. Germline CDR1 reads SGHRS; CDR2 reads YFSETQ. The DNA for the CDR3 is TGCGCCAGCAGCTTGGCTGTCCTCTCTGGGGCCAACGTCCTGACTTTC. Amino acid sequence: CASSLAVLSGANVLTF.

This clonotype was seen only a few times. CDR3 DNA: TGCGCCAGCAGCTCGGACAGGGCGCAGGGGTATTCACCCCTCCACTTT. Translated, it gives CASSSDRAQGYSPLHF. V is TRBV5-1 and J is TRBJ1-6; TRBD1 matches at 8 bases. V was clipped by 3 bases and J by 8 bases; unmatched bases: 10. This CDR3 comprises 16 residues. Looked up from germline, CDR1 is SGHRS and CDR2 is YFSETQ. Full variable domain (remainder filled in from reference TRBV5-1 and TRBJ1-6): KAGVTQTPRYLIKTRGQQVTLSCSPISGHRSVSWYQQTPGQGLQFLFEYFSETQRNKGNFPGRFSGRQFSNSRSEMNVSTLELGDSALYLCASSSDRAQGYSPLHFGNGTRLTVT.

CDR3: CASVPPPPLNEQFF. In DNA, the CDR3 is TGCGCCAGCGTCCCACCCCCCCCTCTCAATGAGCAGTTCTTC. This sequence joins TRBV5-1 and TRBJ2-1; D is undetermined. V lost 7 bases to trimming and J lost 6 bases, with 17 bases between them. Germline V lookup: CDR1 SGHRS, CDR2 YFSETQ. The CDR3 length is 14 residues.

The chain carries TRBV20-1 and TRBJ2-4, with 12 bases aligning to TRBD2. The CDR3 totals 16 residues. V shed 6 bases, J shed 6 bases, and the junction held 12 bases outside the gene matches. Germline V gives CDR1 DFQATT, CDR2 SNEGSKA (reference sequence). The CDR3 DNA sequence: TGCAGTGCAAACCTCCTAGCGGGGGGGGTCGGAAACATTCAGTACTTC. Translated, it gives CSANLLAGGVGNIQYF.

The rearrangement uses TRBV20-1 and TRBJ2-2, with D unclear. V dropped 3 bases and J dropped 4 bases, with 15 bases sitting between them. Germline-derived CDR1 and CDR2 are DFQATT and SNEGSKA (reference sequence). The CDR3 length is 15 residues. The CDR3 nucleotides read TGCAGTGCTAGTTCCAGGCTAGGCGCCACCGGGGAGCTGTTTTTT. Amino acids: CSASSRLGATGELFF.

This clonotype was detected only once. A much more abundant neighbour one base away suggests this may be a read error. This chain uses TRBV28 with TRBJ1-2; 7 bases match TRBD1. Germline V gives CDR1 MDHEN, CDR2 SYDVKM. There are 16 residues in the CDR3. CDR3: CVSSLPTGAANYGYTF. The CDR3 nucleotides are TGTGTCAGCAGTTTACCCACAGGGGCGGCTAACTATGGCTACACCTTC.

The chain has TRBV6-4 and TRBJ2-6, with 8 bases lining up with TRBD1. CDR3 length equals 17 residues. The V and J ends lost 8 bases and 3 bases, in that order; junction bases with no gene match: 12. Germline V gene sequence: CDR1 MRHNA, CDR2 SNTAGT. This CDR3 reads CASGEAGGADGANVLTF. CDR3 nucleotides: TGTGCCAGCGGCGAGGCAGGGGGCGCGGATGGGGCCAACGTCCTGACTTTC.

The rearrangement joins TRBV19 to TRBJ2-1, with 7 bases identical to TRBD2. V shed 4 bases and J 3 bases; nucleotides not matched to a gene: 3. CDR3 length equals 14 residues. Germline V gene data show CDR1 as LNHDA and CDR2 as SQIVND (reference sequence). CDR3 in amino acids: CASSSGRVYNEQFF. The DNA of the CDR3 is TGTGCCAGTAGTAGCGGGAGAGTCTACAATGAGCAGTTCTTC.

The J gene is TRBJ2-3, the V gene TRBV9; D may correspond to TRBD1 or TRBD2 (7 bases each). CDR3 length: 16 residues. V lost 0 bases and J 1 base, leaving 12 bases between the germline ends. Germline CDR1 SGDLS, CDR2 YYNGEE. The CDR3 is CASSVDQGGGTDTQYF. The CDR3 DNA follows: TGTGCCAGCAGCGTAGATCAGGGGGGGGGCACAGATACGCAGTATTTT. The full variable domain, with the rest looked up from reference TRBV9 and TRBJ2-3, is DSGVTQTPKHLITATGQRVTLRCSPRSGDLSVYWYQQSLDQGLQFLIQYYNGEERAKGNILERFSAQQFPDLHSELNLSSLELGDSALYFCASSVDQGGGTDTQYFGPGTRLTVL.

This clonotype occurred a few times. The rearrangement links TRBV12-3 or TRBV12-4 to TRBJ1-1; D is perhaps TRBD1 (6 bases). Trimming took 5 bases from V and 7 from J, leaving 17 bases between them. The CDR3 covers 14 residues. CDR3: CASSLGQGVGEAFF. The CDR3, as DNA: TGTGCCAGCAGTCTGGGACAAGGGGTTGGTGAAGCTTTCTTT.

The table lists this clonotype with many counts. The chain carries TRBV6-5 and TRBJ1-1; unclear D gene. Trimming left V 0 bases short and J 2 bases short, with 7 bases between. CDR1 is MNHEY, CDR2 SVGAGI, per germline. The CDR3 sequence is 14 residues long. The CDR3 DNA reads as TGTGCCAGCAGTTACTCGAACGGAAACACTGAAGCTTTCTTT. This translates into CASSYSNGNTEAFF.

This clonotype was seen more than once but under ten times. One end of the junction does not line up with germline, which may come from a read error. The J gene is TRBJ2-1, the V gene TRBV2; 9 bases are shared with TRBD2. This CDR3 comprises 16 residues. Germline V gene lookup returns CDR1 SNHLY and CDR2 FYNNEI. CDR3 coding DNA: TGTGCCAGCAGTGTGTTGGCGGGAGGGAACTTCAATGGGCAGTTCTTC. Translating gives CASSVLAGGNFNGQFF.

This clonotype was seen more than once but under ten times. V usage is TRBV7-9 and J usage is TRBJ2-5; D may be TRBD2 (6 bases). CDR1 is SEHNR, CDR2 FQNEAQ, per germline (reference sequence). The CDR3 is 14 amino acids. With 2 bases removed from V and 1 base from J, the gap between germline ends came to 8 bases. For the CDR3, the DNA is TGTGCCAGCAGCTTATCCGGGGGCCAAGAGACCCAGTACTTC. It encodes CASSLSGGQETQYF.

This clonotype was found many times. CDR3 sequence: CASSLDGSSAYEQYF. For the CDR3, the DNA is TGTGCCAGCAGCTTAGACGGGAGCTCTGCTTACGAGCAGTACTTC. The chain has TRBV7-2 and TRBJ2-7, with D possibly matching TRBD2 (6 bases). Germline V gene data show CDR1 as SGHTA and CDR2 as FQGNSA. The V and J ends lost 1 base and 4 bases respectively, with 14 bases between them. The CDR3 sequence is 15 residues long.

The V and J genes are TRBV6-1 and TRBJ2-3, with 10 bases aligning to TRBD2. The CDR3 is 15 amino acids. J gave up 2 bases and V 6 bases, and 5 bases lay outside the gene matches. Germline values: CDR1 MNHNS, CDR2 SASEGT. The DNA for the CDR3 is TGTGCCAGCAGGCCTAGCGGGGGCTACACAGATACGCAGTATTTT. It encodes CASRPSGGYTDTQYF.

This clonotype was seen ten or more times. The CDR3 loop reads CASSLHGRDEQYF. The CDR3 DNA is TGTGCCAGCAGTCTCCATGGAAGGGACGAGCAGTACTTC. The V call is TRBV12-3 or TRBV12-4, the J call TRBJ2-7; D gene unclear. The ends were cut back, 5 bases at V and 5 bases at J, with 13 bases in the middle. The CDR3 totals 13 residues.

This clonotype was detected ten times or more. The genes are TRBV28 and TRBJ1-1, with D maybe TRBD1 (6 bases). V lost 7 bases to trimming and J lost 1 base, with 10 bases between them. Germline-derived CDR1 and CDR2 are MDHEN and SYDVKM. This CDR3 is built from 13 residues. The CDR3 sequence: CASTRQENTEAFF. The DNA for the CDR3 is TGTGCCAGCACCCGACAGGAGAACACTGAAGCTTTCTTT.

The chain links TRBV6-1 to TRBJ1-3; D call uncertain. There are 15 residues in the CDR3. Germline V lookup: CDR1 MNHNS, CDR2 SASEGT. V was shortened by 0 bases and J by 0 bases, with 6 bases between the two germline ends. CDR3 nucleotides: TGTGCCAGCAGTGAAGCAGAGGGCTCTGGAAACACCATATATTTT. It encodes CASSEAEGSGNTIYF.